These 30 T cell receptor beta chains originate from one sample sequenced in a study of blood T cells in healthy people across ages. A second PCR, run for roughly 7 to 11 cycles, used a sample-barcoded 5' primer plus a J-beta primer mix. TCRdb re-called the 5' RACE reads through MiXCR, storing one row per CDR3 protein. The sample includes under 2 million distinct CDR3 sequences, roughly a third of them seen just once. Sequenced: blood. The receptors shown here come from a woman aged 25 to 39 in good health.

This clonotype has just a few counts. The rearrangement uses TRBV20-1 and TRBJ2-5; no firm D call. From germline, CDR1 is DFQATT and CDR2 SNEGSKA (reference sequence). The CDR3 has 12 amino acids. Trimming removed 6 bases from V and 0 bases from J, with 8 bases in between. The CDR3 region is CSAKHNQETQYF. In DNA form, the CDR3 reads TGCAGTGCCAAGCACAACCAAGAGACCCAGTACTTC.

V usage is TRBV14 and J usage is TRBJ1-1; TRBD1 agrees at 7 bases. The J segment lost 1 base and the V segment lost 1 base, leaving 3 bases of the junction unmatched. The CDR3 extends over 15 amino acids. Germline loops: CDR1 SGHDN, CDR2 FVKESK. This chain's CDR3 is CASSQVRGRNTEAFF. The DNA for the CDR3 is TGTGCCAGCAGCCAAGTTAGGGGGCGGAACACTGAAGCTTTCTTT.

The table lists this clonotype with a few counts. The chain is built from TRBV11-2 and TRBJ1-1, with a possible D match to TRBD1 (5 bases). Deletions cut 6 bases from V and 4 bases from J, with 15 bases between. In germline, CDR1 is SGHAT, CDR2 FQNNGV. The CDR3 runs 14 residues. CDR3 nucleotides: TGTGCCAGCAGAAATTGGCAGGGCTCCACTGAAGCTTTCTTT. It specifies CASRNWQGSTEAFF.

J is TRBJ1-5 and V is TRBV28; D might be TRBD1 (5 bases). The CDR3 runs to 15 residues. Germline-derived CDR1 and CDR2 are MDHEN and SYDVKM. Trimming removed 3 bases at V and 6 bases at J, with 15 bases between. CDR3 bases: TGTGCCAGCAGTTTCGCGGTCGGCGGGGCTCAGCCCCAGCATTTT. Translation: CASSFAVGGAQPQHF.

The gene calls are TRBV28 and TRBJ1-2, with D unclear. Germline V gene lookup returns CDR1 MDHEN and CDR2 SYDVKM. V shed 6 bases and J shed 0 bases, with 8 bases lying between them. This CDR3 contains 13 residues. This CDR3 is CASRQLPNYGYTF. DNA for the CDR3: TGTGCCAGCAGGCAACTTCCTAACTATGGCTACACCTTC.

V usage is TRBV27 and J usage is TRBJ2-5; D not certain. Per germline, CDR1 MNHEY and CDR2 SMNVEV (reference sequence). This CDR3 is 13 amino acids long. Trimming left V 2 bases short and J 5 bases short, with 9 bases between. Here the CDR3 DNA reads TGTGCCAGCAGTTTAAACAACGCGGAGACCCAGTACTTC. Protein: CASSLNNAETQYF.

This clonotype was counted only a few times. This chain joins TRBV20-1 and TRBJ1-4, with 7 nucleotides matching TRBD1. V was pared by 5 bases and J by 8 bases, with 14 bases of the junction left unmatched. Germline V gene data show CDR1 as DFQATT and CDR2 as SNEGSKA (reference sequence). This CDR3 region has 15 residues. The CDR3 protein is CSASTVIRGQEKLFF. The CDR3 coding sequence is TGCAGTGCTTCTACCGTAATTAGGGGGCAGGAAAAACTGTTTTTT.

Concerning this clonotype itself: It may be a read error: a sequence one base away is much more abundant. The chain employs TRBV10-3 and TRBJ2-7; 7 nucleotides match TRBD1. Germline V gene lookup returns CDR1 ENHRY and CDR2 SYGVKD. This CDR3 has 15 amino acids. V dropped 0 bases and J dropped 5; count of bases not matched to a gene: 7. Here the CDR3 reads CAISESYNRGNEQYF. In DNA form, the CDR3 reads TGTGCCATCAGTGAGTCCTATAACAGGGGCAACGAGCAGTACTTC.

This clonotype came up many times. The V call is TRBV20-1, the J call TRBJ2-7; D gene uncertain. The ends were cut back, 5 bases at V and 3 bases at J, with 11 bases in the middle. Germline lookup yields CDR1 DFQATT and CDR2 SNEGSKA (reference sequence). CDR3 length: 12 residues. This CDR3 is CSADDGYYEQYF. The DNA for the CDR3 is TGCAGTGCTGACGACGGATACTACGAGCAGTACTTC.

In this sample, this clonotype turned up a few times. The CDR3 is CASIAPRTEGGYTF. The CDR3 DNA sequence: TGTGCCAGCATCGCTCCCCGGACAGAGGGGGGCTACACCTTC. The chain links TRBV28 to TRBJ1-2; a weak D match, TRBD1 (6 bases). The CDR3 has 14 amino acids. The germline V gene encodes CDR1 MDHEN and CDR2 SYDVKM. V lost 7 bases and J lost 8, with 20 bases in between.

This clonotype was observed a few times. The V gene is TRBV6-2 or TRBV6-3, the J gene TRBJ2-1; 14 nucleotides agree with TRBD2. With V trimmed by 5 bases and J by 9 bases, 6 bases remained unmatched. This CDR3 contains 15 residues. The germline V gene encodes CDR1 MNHEY and CDR2 SVGEGT. CDR3 bases: TGTGCCAGCAGTCGGGGACTAGCGGGAGTATCTGAGCAGTTCTTC. Encoded protein: CASSRGLAGVSEQFF.

The chain links TRBV6-2 or TRBV6-3 to TRBJ2-1, with 7 nucleotides matching TRBD1. Germline trimming cut 5 bases from V and 2 bases from J; bases unmatched to any gene: 9. Germline V gene sequence: CDR1 MNHEY, CDR2 SVGEGT. The length of the CDR3 is 16 residues. The CDR3 DNA reads TGTGCCAGCAGTCTGTTGGATACAGGGGCCTACAATGAGCAGTTCTTC. It is translated as CASSLLDTGAYNEQFF.

The V gene is TRBV7-9, the J gene TRBJ2-1; possible D gene TRBD1, 5 bases. Trimming left V 4 bases short and J 9 bases short, with 16 bases between. CDR1 is SEHNR, CDR2 FQNEAQ, per germline (reference sequence). The CDR3 sequence is 14 residues long. CDR3 in DNA: TGTGCCAGCAGCTCCTCAGGGCCCATGGGTGAGCAGTTCTTC. This translates into CASSSSGPMGEQFF.

The chain employs TRBV7-2 and TRBJ2-1, with D possibly matching TRBD2 (5 bases). The germline gives CDR1 SGHTA, CDR2 FQGNSA. V was shortened by 4 bases and J by 15 bases, with 16 bases between the two germline ends. CDR3 length equals 12 residues. In DNA form, the CDR3 reads TGTGCCAGCAGCTCCACTAGAACTGTACGGTTCTTC. Translated, it gives CASSSTRTVRFF.

The V and J genes are TRBV27 and TRBJ1-1, with D hard to call. The CDR3 spans 17 residues. V was shortened by 2 bases and J by 1 base, with 17 bases between the two germline ends. Germline CDR1 MNHEY, CDR2 SMNVEV (reference sequence). The DNA of the CDR3 is TGTGCCAGCAGTTTACTCCCTGGAACTTCACAGAACACTGAAGCTTTCTTT. Translating gives CASSLLPGTSQNTEAFF.

There are a few counts of this clonotype. The chain is built from TRBV28 and TRBJ2-5, with TRBD2 identical over 11 bases. The J call is in doubt because the DNA end fits TRBJ2-7 better. Germline lookup yields CDR1 MDHEN and CDR2 SYDVKM. The CDR3 is 15 amino acids. CDR3 region: CASRSSGRAQTEQYF. Written as DNA, the CDR3 is TGTGCCAGCAGAAGTAGCGGGAGGGCCCAGACCGAGCAGTACTTC.

J is TRBJ2-7 and V is TRBV27; TRBD2 matches at 13 bases. This CDR3 has 14 amino acids. Germline trimming cut 5 bases from V and 2 bases from J; bases unmatched to any gene: 0. In germline, CDR1 is MNHEY, CDR2 SMNVEV (reference sequence). CDR3 loop: CASSGLAGAYEQYF. DNA of the CDR3: TGTGCCAGCAGTGGACTAGCGGGAGCCTACGAGCAGTACTTC.

V usage is TRBV3-1 and J usage is TRBJ2-7; tentative D call: TRBD1 (7 bases). Trimming pared 3 bases from V and 0 bases from J, leaving 12 bases between. This CDR3 region has 15 residues. CDR1 LGHDT and CDR2 YNNKEL come from the germline V gene (reference sequence). The CDR3 reads CASSQSGGSSYEQYF. The CDR3 nucleotides are TGTGCCAGCAGCCAGTCAGGGGGGAGCTCCTACGAGCAGTACTTC.

This clonotype has only a few counts. The CDR3 nucleotides are TGCAGCGTTTCACAAAGCCAGAGCACAGATACGCAGTATTTT. Its translation is CSVSQSQSTDTQYF. V and J are TRBV29-1 and TRBJ2-3; D unclear. This CDR3 region has 14 residues. Germline lookup yields CDR1 SQVTM and CDR2 ANQGSEA. The ends were cut back, 5 bases at V and 0 bases at J, with 12 bases in the middle.

This clonotype was seen more than once but under ten times. CDR3 DNA sequence: TGCAGCGTCGCTAGCGGGGGGGCAGTAGATACGCAGTATTTT. Translated: CSVASGGAVDTQYF. V and J are TRBV29-1 and TRBJ2-3; TRBD2 aligns across 12 bases. With 6 bases clipped from V and 5 bases from J, the junction kept 6 bases outside the gene matches. In germline, CDR1 is SQVTM, CDR2 ANQGSEA. This CDR3 region has 14 residues.

This clonotype was counted between two and nine times. The chain employs TRBV5-5 and TRBJ1-2; possibly TRBD1 for D (5 bases). CDR3 length equals 14 residues. Trimming took off 1 base at V and 1 base at J, with 8 bases between the two ends. The V gene's germline CDR1 is SGHKS and CDR2 YYEKEE (reference sequence). The CDR3 spells CASSLLDSNYGYTF. CDR3 nucleotide sequence: TGTGCCAGCAGCTTGTTAGACAGTAACTATGGCTACACCTTC.

This clonotype came up a few times. V is TRBV7-9 and J is TRBJ1-2; D is perhaps TRBD1 (5 bases). The germline V gene encodes CDR1 SEHNR and CDR2 FQNEAQ (reference sequence). This CDR3 comprises 14 residues. Trimming cost V 5 bases and J 6 bases, with 16 bases left between them. CDR3 amino acids: CASSPTGGGNGYTF. Written as DNA, the CDR3 is TGTGCCAGCAGCCCCACCGGGGGGGGTAATGGCTACACCTTC.

Note on this clonotype: A clone one base away is much larger, so this may be a read error. V usage is TRBV25-1 and J usage is TRBJ1-4, with D possibly matching TRBD1 (5 bases). The CDR3 is made up of 14 amino acids. The germline gives CDR1 MGHDK, CDR2 SYGVNS. V dropped 2 bases and J dropped 7 bases, with 11 bases sitting between them. The CDR3 DNA reads TGTGCCAGCAGTGAACCAGGGAGCGGTGAAAAACTGTTTTTT. Its protein product is CASSEPGSGEKLFF.

V gene TRBV27 combines with J gene TRBJ2-2, with D uncertain. This CDR3 region has 14 residues. V lost 2 bases and J lost 2, with 6 bases in between. Germline loops: CDR1 MNHEY, CDR2 SMNVEV (reference sequence). The CDR3 nucleotides are TGTGCCAGCAGTTTAGGATACAACACCGGGGAGCTGTTTTTT. Translated, it gives CASSLGYNTGELFF.

V gene TRBV7-9 combines with J gene TRBJ1-5, with D uncertain. V lost 5 bases and J lost 7, with 12 bases in between. This CDR3 comprises 13 residues. The germline V gene encodes CDR1 SEHNR and CDR2 FQNEAQ (reference sequence). The CDR3 reads CASSDGVLQPQHF. Here the CDR3 DNA reads TGTGCCAGCAGCGATGGCGTGTTACAGCCCCAGCATTTT.

V usage is TRBV20-1 and J usage is TRBJ2-3; 7 nucleotides line up with TRBD2. The germline gives CDR1 DFQATT, CDR2 SNEGSKA (reference sequence). V was clipped by 1 base and J by 2 bases; unmatched bases: 9. The CDR3 totals 16 residues. Here the CDR3 reads CSARAMASGFTDTQYF. As DNA, the CDR3 is TGCAGTGCTAGAGCTATGGCTAGCGGATTCACAGATACGCAGTATTTT.

This clonotype was seen a few times. The chain has TRBV10-3 and TRBJ2-3; D unclear. Germline CDR1 and CDR2: ENHRY and SYGVKD. The CDR3 runs 15 residues. Trimming removed 3 bases at V and 3 bases at J, with 13 bases between. The CDR3 DNA follows: TGTGCCATCAGTGAAACACCCGCGGCTACAGATACGCAGTATTTT. Its protein product is CAISETPAATDTQYF.

The chain is built from TRBV7-3 and TRBJ2-1; no clear D gene. CDR3 size: 14 residues. CDR1 and CDR2 from the germline V gene are SGHTA and FQGTGA. V lost 1 base and J lost 8, with 12 bases in between. The CDR3 spells CASSLNPGPDEQFF. In nucleotides, the CDR3 is TGTGCCAGCAGCTTAAATCCAGGCCCCGATGAGCAGTTCTTC.

This clonotype was seen many times. Compared with germline, one end of the junction differs, possibly owing to a read error. This chain links TRBV5-1 with TRBJ2-3, with D perhaps matching TRBD1 or TRBD2 (6 bases each). The CDR3 has 13 residues. Germline V gives CDR1 SGHRS, CDR2 YFSETQ. The CDR3 loop reads CASSLEGADTQYF. The CDR3 bases are TGTGCCAGCAGCTTGGAGGGGGCAGATACGCAGTATTTT.

The CDR3, as DNA: TGTGCCAGCAGTTTGAGCGGGAGAGGGGGAGGCGAGCAGTACTTC. Residues: CASSLSGRGGGEQYF. This chain connects TRBV28 to TRBJ2-5; 8 nucleotides align to TRBD2. The last part of the DNA fits TRBJ2-7 better; the J call may be wrong. CDR1 is MDHEN and CDR2 is SYDVKM in the germline V gene. The CDR3 is 15 residues long.